The 31 T cell receptor beta chains below all came from one sample that was sequenced in a study of blood T cell repertoires in COVID-19. Sequencing was performed with immunoSEQ multiplex PCR; in TCRdb, only in-frame clones are kept and a portion is missing. In the table there are about 90,000 clones, roughly 92% of which are singletons. What was sequenced was peripheral blood. The receptors shown here come from a woman in her fifties or sixties with active COVID-19.

CDR3 sequence reads: CASSSSSKNIQYF. For the CDR3, the DNA is TGTGCCAGCAGTTCGAGCTCCAAAAACATTCAGTACTTC. The V gene is TRBV6-5, the J gene TRBJ2-4; D unclear. With 4 bases removed from V and 2 bases from J, the gap between germline ends came to 6 bases. The germline gives CDR1 MNHEY, CDR2 SVGAGI. CDR3 length equals 13 residues.

This chain connects TRBV3-1 (or the pseudogene TRBV3-2) to TRBJ1-3, with D uncertain. V lost 4 bases and J lost 0, with 13 bases in between. The CDR3 is 16 amino acids. The V gene's germline CDR1 is LGHDT and CDR2 YNNKEL (reference sequence). CDR3 in DNA: TGTGCCAGCAGCCGAGGCTCGGGGAGCTCTGGAAACACCATATATTTT. This encodes CASSRGSGSSGNTIYF.

J is TRBJ2-7 and V is TRBV4-1, with 9 nucleotides matching TRBD1. CDR1 MGHRA and CDR2 YSYEKL come from the germline V gene. The V and J ends lost 4 bases and 5 bases, in that order; junction bases with no gene match: 9. There are 15 residues in the CDR3. The CDR3 reads CASSLKQGAIDEQYF. The DNA for the CDR3 is TGCGCCAGCAGCCTAAAACAGGGGGCGATCGACGAGCAGTACTTC.

The V and J genes are TRBV11-3 and TRBJ2-3, with TRBD2 matching over 8 bases. This CDR3 is 14 amino acids long. Germline assignment: CDR1 SGHNT and CDR2 YENEEA. J gave up 5 bases and V 5 bases, and 6 bases lay outside the gene matches. The CDR3 is CASSKAGVKDTQYF. CDR3 coding DNA: TGTGCCAGCAGCAAAGCGGGGGTGAAAGATACGCAGTATTTT.

The chain has TRBV4-1 and TRBJ1-2, with TRBD1 matching over 8 bases. Germline trimming cut 0 bases from V and 10 bases from J; bases unmatched to any gene: 10. This CDR3 contains 15 residues. CDR1 is MGHRA and CDR2 is YSYEKL in the germline V gene. As DNA, the CDR3 is TGCGCCAGCAGCCAAGATACGGGAGACAGGGGACTCTACACCTTC. Amino acids: CASSQDTGDRGLYTF.

V gene TRBV10-2 combines with J gene TRBJ1-5; 7 nucleotides agree with TRBD1. Germline trimming cut 3 bases from V and 5 bases from J; bases unmatched to any gene: 4. CDR3 length: 14 amino acids. Germline loops: CDR1 WSHSY, CDR2 SAAADI. The CDR3, as DNA: TGCGCCAGCAGTGAATCCAGGGGGGATCAGCCCCAGCATTTT. Its protein product is CASSESRGDQPQHF.

In its sample, this clone was seen a few times. V is TRBV5-1 and J is TRBJ1-1, with 7 bases fitting TRBD1. CDR3 size: 15 residues. Looked up from germline, CDR1 is SGHRS and CDR2 is YFSETQ. The junction had 9 bases not matched to a gene; V was cut back by 4 bases and J by 3 bases. The CDR3: CASSDWDRRDTEAFF. The CDR3 DNA reads TGCGCCAGCAGCGACTGGGACAGACGGGACACTGAAGCTTTCTTT.

The chain couples TRBV7-6 to TRBJ1-2; no definite D call. This CDR3 comprises 14 residues. Germline CDR1 is SGHVS and CDR2 is FNYEAQ. The ends were cut back, 1 base at V and 4 bases at J, with 10 bases in the middle. In nucleotides, the CDR3 is TGTGCCAGCAGCTTAGGAGAACAGTTCTATGGCTACACCTTC. It yields the protein CASSLGEQFYGYTF. The entire variable domain, with the rest obtained from reference TRBV7-6 and TRBJ1-2, is as follows: GAGVSQSPRYKVTKRGQDVALRCDPISGHVSLYWYRQALGQGPEFLTYFNYEAQQDKSGLPNDRFSAERPEGSISTLTIQRTEQRDSAMYRCASSLGEQFYGYTFGSGTRLTVV.

This rearrangement joins TRBV27 to TRBJ1-6; 7 bases fit TRBD1. There are 15 residues in the CDR3. Looked up from germline, CDR1 is MNHEY and CDR2 is SMNVEV (reference sequence). Unmatched junction bases numbered 3, after V lost 6 bases and J lost 1 base. The CDR3 is CASSKQGSYNSPLHF. The CDR3 DNA sequence: TGTGCCAGCAGCAAACAGGGGTCCTATAATTCACCCCTCCACTTT.

The chain recombines TRBV7-2 with TRBJ1-2, with a weak D call TRBD1 (5 bases). The CDR3 spans 15 residues. Germline V gene sequence: CDR1 SGHTA, CDR2 FQGNSA. The ends were cut back, 1 base at V and 4 bases at J, with 13 bases in the middle. CDR3 in amino acids: CASSLGAGQTYGYTF. The DNA for the CDR3 is TGTGCCAGCAGCTTAGGGGCGGGGCAGACCTATGGCTACACCTTC.

The chain carries TRBV5-1 and TRBJ2-7; D might be TRBD1 (5 bases). CDR3 length equals 15 residues. Germline lookup yields CDR1 SGHRS and CDR2 YFSETQ. Trimming shortened V by 4 bases and J by 5 bases, and 19 bases separated the two germline ends. CDR3 DNA sequence: TGCGCCAGCAGCCAAAGTGGGGCAGGATTGGACGAGCAGTACTTC. The encoded protein is CASSQSGAGLDEQYF. Looking up the rest from reference TRBV5-1 and TRBJ2-7 gives the full variable domain: KAGVTQTPRYLIKTRGQQVTLSCSPISGHRSVSWYQQTPGQGLQFLFEYFSETQRNKGNFPGRFSGRQFSNSRSEMNVSTLELGDSALYLCASSQSGAGLDEQYFGPGTRLTVT.

The rearrangement links TRBV10-3 to TRBJ1-1, with TRBD1 identical over 7 bases. After removal of 0 bases from V and 7 bases from J, the junction contained 2 bases not matched to a gene. In germline, CDR1 is ENHRY, CDR2 SYGVKD. CDR3 length: 13 amino acids. For the CDR3, the DNA is TGTGCCATCAGTGAGTCGACAGGGTTTGAAGCTTTCTTT. Translating it yields CAISESTGFEAFF.

The chain uses TRBV3-1 (or the pseudogene TRBV3-2) and TRBJ2-7; D not certain. Trimming left V 4 bases short and J 3 bases short, with 19 bases between. The CDR3 runs to 16 residues. Germline V gene lookup returns CDR1 LGHDT and CDR2 YNNKEL (reference sequence). The CDR3 protein is CASSPYEARTGYEQYF. The DNA for the CDR3 is TGTGCCAGCAGCCCCTACGAGGCTCGTACGGGCTACGAGCAGTACTTC.

The rearrangement joins TRBV12-5 to TRBJ2-7, with 7 bases that match TRBD2. The CDR3 has 15 residues. Germline V gene sequence: CDR1 LGHNT, CDR2 FRNRAP. The V gene end was trimmed by 5 bases and the J gene end by 6 bases; junction bases not matched to a gene: 13. Here the CDR3 reads CASGLALVGGAEQYF. CDR3 nucleotides: TGTGCTAGTGGTCTGGCCCTCGTGGGAGGGGCCGAGCAGTACTTC.

The V and J genes are TRBV5-5 and TRBJ2-6; D possibly corresponds to TRBD1 (6 bases). From germline, CDR1 is SGHKS and CDR2 YYEKEE (reference sequence). The CDR3 runs 17 residues. The V end was cut by 4 bases, the J end by 3 bases, with 17 bases between. The CDR3 sequence: CASSPTAGASGANVLTF. CDR3 bases: TGTGCCAGCAGCCCTACGGCAGGGGCTAGTGGGGCCAACGTCCTGACTTTC.

The rearrangement joins TRBV24-1 to TRBJ2-5, with D unresolved. Per the germline V gene, CDR1 is KGHDR and CDR2 is SFDVKD. This CDR3 is 13 amino acids long. Between the trimmed V and J ends, which lost 7 bases and 3 bases, there was a span of 11 bases. CDR3 protein: CATSRDTEETQYF. DNA for the CDR3: TGTGCCACCAGCAGAGACACCGAAGAGACCCAGTACTTC.

The gene calls are TRBV29-1 and TRBJ2-7, with 7 bases aligning to TRBD1. V lost 7 bases to trimming and J lost 6 bases; unmatched junction nucleotides: 6. Germline V gene lookup returns CDR1 SQVTM and CDR2 ANQGSEA. The CDR3 has 11 amino acids. CDR3 bases: TGCAGCGCTTCCGGGACAGTCGAGCAGTACTTC. Amino acids: CSASGTVEQYF.

The CDR3 here is CASSFQGGNSPLHF. The DNA of the CDR3 is TGTGCCAGCAGTTTCCAGGGGGGAAATTCACCCCTCCACTTT. This chain links TRBV6-6 with TRBJ1-6, with TRBD1 matching over 7 bases. V trimming: 4 bases; J trimming: 7 bases; junction bases outside the gene matches: 4. Germline V gene sequence: CDR1 MNHNY, CDR2 SVGAGI (reference sequence). CDR3 length: 14 residues.

This clone was recorded only once. The chain joins TRBV5-1 to TRBJ2-2; TRBD2 matches at 8 bases. There are 16 residues in the CDR3. The J segment lost 1 base and the V segment lost 1 base, leaving 3 bases of the junction unmatched. Germline assignment: CDR1 SGHRS and CDR2 YFSETQ. The CDR3 DNA reads TGCGCCAGCAGCTTGCGGCTAGCGGGGAACACCGGGGAGCTGTTTTTT. Translating gives CASSLRLAGNTGELFF.

A word on this clone: Other DNA sequences within the sample encode an identical CDR3. V usage is TRBV5-1 and J usage is TRBJ2-3, with D possibly TRBD2 on 5 matching bases. The CDR3 is made up of 12 amino acids. The germline V gene encodes CDR1 SGHRS and CDR2 YFSETQ. V lost 0 bases to trimming and J lost 6 bases, with 5 bases between them. The CDR3 sequence is CASSLAGDTQYF. CDR3 nucleotide sequence: TGCGCCAGCAGCTTGGCGGGGGATACGCAGTATTTT.

The V gene is TRBV7-9, the J gene TRBJ2-7; D may be TRBD2 (5 bases). V lost 3 bases, J lost 6 bases, and 15 bases lay in between. CDR1 is SEHNR, CDR2 FQNEAQ, per germline (reference sequence). The CDR3 extends over 14 amino acids. The CDR3 DNA reads as TGTGCCAGCAGCTTCGAGCTAGCCACCCCCGAGCAGTACTTC. It codes for CASSFELATPEQYF.

The CDR3 DNA reads TGTGCCAGCAGTCGAAACCGGGACATCTTATACTACGAGCAGTACTTC. This translates into CASSRNRDILYYEQYF. The genes are TRBV27 and TRBJ2-7, with D tentatively TRBD1 (6 bases). This CDR3 region has 16 residues. Germline-derived CDR1 and CDR2 are MNHEY and SMNVEV (reference sequence). Deletions cut 5 bases from V and 3 bases from J, with 20 bases between.

The chain combines TRBV2 with TRBJ2-2; D is perhaps TRBD2 (6 bases). Looked up from germline, CDR1 is SNHLY and CDR2 is FYNNEI. Trimming stripped 6 bases from V and 6 bases from J, with 17 bases between. This CDR3 has 15 amino acids. The CDR3 protein is CASRKGTREAGELFF. The CDR3 DNA reads as TGTGCCAGCAGAAAGGGGACTCGGGAAGCCGGGGAGCTGTTTTTT.

This CDR3 is CAISEGIGFGGNSPLHF. CDR3 sequence (DNA): TGTGCCATCAGTGAGGGAATCGGATTCGGAGGGAATTCACCCCTCCACTTT. The chain joins TRBV10-3 to TRBJ1-6, with D unclear. V lost 2 bases and J 7 bases, leaving 18 bases between the germline ends. The CDR3 contains 17 residues. Germline CDR1 and CDR2: ENHRY and SYGVKD.

This rearrangement joins TRBV3-1 (or the pseudogene TRBV3-2) to TRBJ1-1, with unresolved D. The CDR3 consists of 11 residues. Trimming stripped 5 bases from V and 12 bases from J, with 13 bases between. CDR1 and CDR2 from the germline V gene are LGHDT and YNNKEL (reference sequence). DNA for the CDR3: TGTGCCAGCAGCTCAGGAGGTGTACCTTTCTTT. Protein sequence: CASSSGGVPFF.

J is TRBJ1-2 and V is TRBV19, with 7 bases that match TRBD1. The germline CDR1 and CDR2 sequences are LNHDA and SQIVND (reference sequence). CDR3 length: 11 amino acids. Trimming at V came to 10 bases and at J to 7 bases, leaving 6 bases not matched to a gene. The DNA for the CDR3 is TGTGCCATCCAGGGGGGACTTGGCTACACCTTC. Translation: CAIQGGLGYTF.

The chain employs TRBV12-5 and TRBJ1-6; 9 bases fit TRBD1. The trim removed 5 bases at V and 6 bases at J, leaving 11 bases unmatched. The germline CDR1 and CDR2 sequences are LGHNT and FRNRAP. The CDR3 has 17 amino acids. CDR3 loop: CASGTVPGQGGNSPLHF. Written as DNA, the CDR3 is TGTGCTAGTGGTACTGTCCCGGGACAGGGTGGTAATTCACCCCTCCACTTT.

This chain joins TRBV14 and TRBJ1-1; no clear D. V shed 4 bases and J shed 2 bases, with 17 bases lying between them. Germline lookup yields CDR1 SGHDN and CDR2 FVKESK. This CDR3 spans 16 amino acids. Written as DNA, the CDR3 is TGTGCCAGCAGCCGAGACGCAGGAAGAGTAAACACTGAAGCTTTCTTT. Protein: CASSRDAGRVNTEAFF.

The chain combines TRBV4-1 with TRBJ2-5; the D gene is possibly TRBD1 (6 bases). The V and J ends lost 4 bases and 3 bases respectively, with 21 bases between them. The CDR3 is made up of 17 amino acids. Germline CDR1 is MGHRA and CDR2 is YSYEKL. DNA for the CDR3: TGCGCCAGCAGCCCCGAGAGGGGGTGGACCTCCAAAGAGACCCAGTACTTC. Its protein is CASSPERGWTSKETQYF.

This chain uses TRBV29-1 with TRBJ2-7; 11 nucleotides agree with TRBD2. V was clipped by 6 bases and J by 0 bases; unmatched bases: 7. Germline CDR1 SQVTM, CDR2 ANQGSEA. The CDR3 has 15 amino acids. The CDR3 is CSVLKLAGVSYEQYF. DNA of the CDR3: TGCAGCGTCCTCAAACTAGCGGGAGTCTCCTACGAGCAGTACTTC.

CDR3 DNA: TGCGCCAGCAGCTTTGACTCCCCGAACACTGAAGCTTTCTTT. It yields the protein CASSFDSPNTEAFF. V usage is TRBV5-1 and J usage is TRBJ1-1; no firm D call. Per germline, CDR1 SGHRS and CDR2 YFSETQ. The CDR3 covers 14 residues. Trimming stripped 2 bases from V and 1 base from J, with 9 bases between.